This T cell receptor beta chain was observed in a study of blood T cell repertoires in COVID-19. The CDR3 has 14 amino acids. V gave up 3 bases and J gave up 8 bases; unmatched junction bases: 1. Germline V gene lookup returns CDR1 SGHTA and CDR2 FQGNSA. Clones were read by immunoSEQ multiplex PCR, and TCRdb kept only the in-frame ones, dropping some. The table has about 100,000 clones, about 82% seen once. The specimen was peripheral blood. This receptor was taken from a man aged 50 to 60 with active or convalescent COVID-19. V gene TRBV7-2 combines with J gene TRBJ2-1; TRBD2 agrees at 13 bases. The CDR3, as DNA: TGTGCCAGCAGCTTCGGACTAGCGGGAGATGAGCAGTTCTTC. This encodes CASSFGLAGDEQFF.